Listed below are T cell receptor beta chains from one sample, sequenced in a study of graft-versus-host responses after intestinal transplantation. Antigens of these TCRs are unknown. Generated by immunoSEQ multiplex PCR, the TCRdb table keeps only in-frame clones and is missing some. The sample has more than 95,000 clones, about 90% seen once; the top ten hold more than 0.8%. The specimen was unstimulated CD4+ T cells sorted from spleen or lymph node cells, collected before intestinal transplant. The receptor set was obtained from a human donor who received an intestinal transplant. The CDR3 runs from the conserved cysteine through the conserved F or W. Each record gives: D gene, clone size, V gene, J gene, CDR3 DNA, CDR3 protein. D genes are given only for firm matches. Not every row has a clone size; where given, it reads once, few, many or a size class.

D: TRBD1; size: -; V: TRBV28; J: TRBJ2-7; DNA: TGTGCCAGCAGTTTAGGGACAGGGAGTTTTTCTTTC; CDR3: CASSLGTGSFSF
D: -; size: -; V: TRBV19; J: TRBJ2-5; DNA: TGTGCCAGTAGTATTAGGCTACAGTACCAAGAGACCCAGTACTTC; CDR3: CASSIRLQYQETQYF
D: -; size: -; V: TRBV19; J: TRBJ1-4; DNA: TGTGCCAGTAGTACCCCCCGGGGGGCTAATGAAAAACTGTTTTTT; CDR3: CASSTPRGANEKLFF
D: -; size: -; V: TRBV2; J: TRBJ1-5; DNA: TGTGCCAGCACGTGGGGTAGCAATCAGCCCCAGCATTTT; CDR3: CASTWGSNQPQHF
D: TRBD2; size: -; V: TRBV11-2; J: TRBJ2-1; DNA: TGTGCCAGCAGCCAGAGCGGGATGAACCGGAATGAGCAGTTCTTC; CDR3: CASSQSGMNRNEQFF
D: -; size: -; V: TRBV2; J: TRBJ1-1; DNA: TGTGCCAGCAGTTTGGAAAATCCCCCGAACACTGAAGCTTTCTTT; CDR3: CASSLENPPNTEAFF
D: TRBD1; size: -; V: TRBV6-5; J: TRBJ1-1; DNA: TGTGCCAGCAGTGAAGCAGGGGGAACTGAAGCTTTCTTT; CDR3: CASSEAGGTEAFF
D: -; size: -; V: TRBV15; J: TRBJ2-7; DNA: TGTGCCACCAGTCGAGCAAACTCCTACGAGCAGTACTTC; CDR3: CATSRANSYEQYF
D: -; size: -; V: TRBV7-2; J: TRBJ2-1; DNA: TGTGCCAGCAGCCTGTGGACTCGGCGCGATGAGCAGTTCTTC; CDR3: CASSLWTRRDEQFF
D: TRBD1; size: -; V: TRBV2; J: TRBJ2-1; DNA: TGTGCCAGCAGGGGACAGGGGGCTTCGGGTGAGCAGTTCTTC; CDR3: CASRGQGASGEQFF
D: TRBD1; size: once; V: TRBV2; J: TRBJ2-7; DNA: TGTGCCAGCAGACCGACAGGGACCTACGAGCAGTACTTC; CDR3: CASRPTGTYEQYF
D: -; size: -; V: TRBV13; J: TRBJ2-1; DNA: TGTGCCAGCAGCTTAGGGGGGACTGCCAATGAGCAGTTCTTC; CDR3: CASSLGGTANEQFF
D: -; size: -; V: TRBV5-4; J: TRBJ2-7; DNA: TGTGCCAGCAGCCCTGGAGTAGCGGAGAGGAGGGGGGAGGAGCAGTACTTC; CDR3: CASSPGVAERRGEEQYF
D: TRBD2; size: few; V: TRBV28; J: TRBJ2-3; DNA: TGTGCCAGCAGTTTAGAAGGGGACTACACAGATACGCAGTATTTT; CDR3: CASSLEGDYTDTQYF
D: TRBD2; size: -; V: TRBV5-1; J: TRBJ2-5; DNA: TGCGCCAGCAGCTTAGGACTAGCGGGAGAAGAGACCCAGTACTTC; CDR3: CASSLGLAGEETQYF
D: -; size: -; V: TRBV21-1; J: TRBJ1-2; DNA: TGTGCCAGCGCTATCATGGTGTGTTCTGGCTACACCTTC; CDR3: CASAIMVCSGYTF
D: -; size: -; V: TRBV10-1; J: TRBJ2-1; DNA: TGCGCCAGCAGTACGGGGGGCCAGGGCAATGAGCAGTTCTTC; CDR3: CASSTGGQGNEQFF
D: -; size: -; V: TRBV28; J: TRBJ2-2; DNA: TGTGCCAGCAGCCGGACTGAGAAGGGCACCGGGGAGCTGTTTTTT; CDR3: CASSRTEKGTGELFF
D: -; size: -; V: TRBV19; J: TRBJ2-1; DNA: TGTGCCAGTAGTCCGTGGGAGGCGATCAATGAGCAGTTCTTC; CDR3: CASSPWEAINEQFF
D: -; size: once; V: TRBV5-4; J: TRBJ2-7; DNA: TGTGCCAGCAGCTTGGGGGGGATAGGAGGCCCCTACGAGCAGTACTTC; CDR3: CASSLGGIGGPYEQYF
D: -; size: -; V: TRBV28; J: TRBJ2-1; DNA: TGTGCCAGCAGTTCGACAGACTACAATGAGCAGTTCTTC; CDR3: CASSSTDYNEQFF
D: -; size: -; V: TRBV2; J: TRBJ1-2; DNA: TGTGCCAGCAGAACAGGGACGAGCGCCTATGGCTACACCTTC; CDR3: CASRTGTSAYGYTF
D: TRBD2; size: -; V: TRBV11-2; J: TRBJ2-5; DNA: TGTGCCAGCAGCCCGTGGGGGGCGGGAGGGAGAGAGACCCAGTACTTC; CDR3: CASSPWGAGGRETQYF
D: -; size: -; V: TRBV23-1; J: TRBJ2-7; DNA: TGCGCCAGCAGTCAATCGGAGGGTGCCTACGAGCAGTACTTC; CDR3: CASSQSEGAYEQYF
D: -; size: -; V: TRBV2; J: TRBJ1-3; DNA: TGTGCCAGCAGTGGGACAGCTGGAAACACCATATATTTT; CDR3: CASSGTAGNTIYF
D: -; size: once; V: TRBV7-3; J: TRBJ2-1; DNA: TGTGCCAGCAGCTTAACTGCGGGAAAATTCGGTGAGCAGTTCTTC; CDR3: CASSLTAGKFGEQFF
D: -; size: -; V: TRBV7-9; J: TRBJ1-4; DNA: TGTGCCAGCAGCTTAGTCGGCGCCTCTCTCGGTAATGAAAAACTGTTTTTT; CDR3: CASSLVGASLGNEKLFF
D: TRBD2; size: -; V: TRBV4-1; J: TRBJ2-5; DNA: TGCGCCAGCAGCCAAGAAGCCACAACCGGGACTAGCCACTTC; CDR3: CASSQEATTGTSHF
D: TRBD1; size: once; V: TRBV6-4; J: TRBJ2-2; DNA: TGTGCCAGCAAGCCGGACAGGGGGACCGGGGAGCTGTTTTTT; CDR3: CASKPDRGTGELFF
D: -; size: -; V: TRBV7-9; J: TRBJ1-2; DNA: TGTGCCAGCAGCTTACAGGGTTACGGCTACACCTTC; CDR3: CASSLQGYGYTF
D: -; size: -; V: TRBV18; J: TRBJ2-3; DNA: TGTGCCAGCTCACTAGCGTCAGATACGCAGTATTTT; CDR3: CASSLASDTQYF
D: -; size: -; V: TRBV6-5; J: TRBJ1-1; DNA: TGTGCCAGCAGACGGACAGTGAACACTGAAGCTTTCTTT; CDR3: CASRRTVNTEAFF
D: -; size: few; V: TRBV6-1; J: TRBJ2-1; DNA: TGTGCCAGCAGTGAACTAGCTGCGCCTCGGAATGAGCAGTTCTTC; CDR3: CASSELAAPRNEQFF
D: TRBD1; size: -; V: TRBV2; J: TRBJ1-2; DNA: TGTGCCAGCAGTGAACGGACAGGGGGTTCCTATGGCTACACCTTC; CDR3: CASSERTGGSYGYTF
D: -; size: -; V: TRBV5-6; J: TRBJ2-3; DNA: TGTGCCAGCAAGGGCGGTAGCACAGATACGCAGTATTTT; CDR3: CASKGGSTDTQYF
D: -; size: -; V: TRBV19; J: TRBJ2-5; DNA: TGTGCCACCGGACCATCCGGGACCCAGTACTTC; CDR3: CATGPSGTQYF
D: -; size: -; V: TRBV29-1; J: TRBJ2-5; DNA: TGCAGCGCTTGTTGGGGGGCGGAGACCCAGTACTTC; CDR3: CSACWGAETQYF
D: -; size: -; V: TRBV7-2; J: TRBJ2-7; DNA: TGTGCCAGCAGCTTGGGACGGATATACGAGCAGTACTTC; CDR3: CASSLGRIYEQYF
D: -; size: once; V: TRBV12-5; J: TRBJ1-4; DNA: TGTGCTAGTGGTTTGGTACGCGGCGAAAAACTGTTTTTT; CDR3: CASGLVRGEKLFF
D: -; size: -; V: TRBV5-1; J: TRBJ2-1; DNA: TGCGCCAGCAGCTTGGGACTAGTAACCCTTAATGAGCAGTTCTTC; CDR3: CASSLGLVTLNEQFF
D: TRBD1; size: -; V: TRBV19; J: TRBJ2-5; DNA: TGTGCCAGTAGTTCAGGACAGGGTGGCCAAGAGACCCAGTACTTC; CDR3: CASSSGQGGQETQYF
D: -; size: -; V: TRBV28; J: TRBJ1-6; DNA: TGTGCCAGCAGTTCCTCGGGCTTGGGTAATTCACCCCTCCACTTT; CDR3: CASSSSGLGNSPLHF
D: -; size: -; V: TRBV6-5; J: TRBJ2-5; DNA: TGTGCCAGCAGTGAGCGGTACCAAGAGACCCAGTACTTC; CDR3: CASSERYQETQYF
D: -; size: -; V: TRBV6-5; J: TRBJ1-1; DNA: TGTGCCAGCAGTAAGACGGGGGGAACTGAAGCTTTCTTT; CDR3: CASSKTGGTEAFF
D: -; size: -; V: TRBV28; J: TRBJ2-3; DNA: TGTGCCAGCAGTTACTTTGATACGCAGTATTTT; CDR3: CASSYFDTQYF
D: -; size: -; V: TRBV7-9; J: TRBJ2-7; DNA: TGTGCCAGCAGCCCCGGACAGAGGACTTCCGAGCAGTACTTC; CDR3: CASSPGQRTSEQYF
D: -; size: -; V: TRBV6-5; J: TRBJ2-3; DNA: TGTGCCAGCAGCCCAGGGTTCGGTACGCAGTATTTT; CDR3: CASSPGFGTQYF
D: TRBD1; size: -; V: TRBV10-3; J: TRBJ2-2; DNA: TGTGCCATCAGTGTTTGGGACAGGGCGAACACCGGGGAGCTGTTTTTT; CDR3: CAISVWDRANTGELFF
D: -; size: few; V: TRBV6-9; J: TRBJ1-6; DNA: TGTGCCAGCAGTTTCGGACATGTTAATTCACCCCTCCACTTT; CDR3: CASSFGHVNSPLHF
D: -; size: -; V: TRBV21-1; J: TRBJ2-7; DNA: -; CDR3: CASKDPWGQGADEQYF